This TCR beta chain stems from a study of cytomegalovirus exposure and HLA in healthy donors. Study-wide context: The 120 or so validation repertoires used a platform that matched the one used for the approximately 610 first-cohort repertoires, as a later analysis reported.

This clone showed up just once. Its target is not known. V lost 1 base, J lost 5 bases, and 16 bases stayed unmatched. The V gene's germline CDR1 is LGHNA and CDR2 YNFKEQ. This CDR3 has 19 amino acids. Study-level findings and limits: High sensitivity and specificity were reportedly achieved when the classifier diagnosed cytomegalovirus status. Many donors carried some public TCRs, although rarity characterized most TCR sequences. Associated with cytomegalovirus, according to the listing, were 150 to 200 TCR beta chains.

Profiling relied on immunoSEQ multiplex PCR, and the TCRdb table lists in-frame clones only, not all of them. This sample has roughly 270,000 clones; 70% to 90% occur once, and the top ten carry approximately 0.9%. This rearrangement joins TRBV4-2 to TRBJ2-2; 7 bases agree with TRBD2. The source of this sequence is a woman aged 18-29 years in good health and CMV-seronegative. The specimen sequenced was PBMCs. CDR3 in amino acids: CASSQVGPPSGRGTGELFF. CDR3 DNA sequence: TGTGCCAGCAGCCAAGTCGGGCCGCCTAGCGGAAGAGGGACCGGGGAGCTGTTTTTT.